The rows below give T cell receptor beta chains drawn from one sample of a study of shared clonotypes between healthy human individuals. The method was immunoSEQ multiplex PCR; TCRdb's version includes in-frame clones alone and lacks a portion of them. The repertoire has about 2,500,000 clones, approximately 92% of them found once; the top ten carry roughly 0.15%. The source material was naive CD4+ T cells sorted from blood. All receptors come from a man younger than 35 in good health. Both conserved end residues are part of each CDR3.

V: TRBV6-5
CDR3: CASKRDPGNTIYF

V: TRBV7-3
CDR3: CASSFPPNPTDVSTDTQYF

V: TRBV13
CDR3: CASSSNPYEQYF

V: TRBV5-4
CDR3: CASSLVGTGIEAFF

V: TRBV4-1
CDR3: CASSQEMAGVPYNEQFF

V: TRBV6-1
CDR3: CASSEKGGLETQYF

V: TRBV5-6
CDR3: CASSLGESSGNTIYF

V: TRBV7-9
CDR3: CASSLLLDQETQYF

V: TRBV30
CDR3: CAWSPPGDSNQPQHF

V: TRBV18
CDR3: CASSPGQVGYGYTF

V: TRBV2
CDR3: CASSEVGRNTEAFF

V: TRBV7-2
CDR3: CASSSLGETPEAFF

V: TRBV9
CDR3: CASSVGPSSLGNSPLHF

V: TRBV4-1
CDR3: CASSHPMEPGLQYF

V: TRBV19
CDR3: CASSFLSGRGEKLFF

V: TRBV14
CDR3: CASSQDVNTEAFF

V: TRBV7-2
CDR3: CASRRTEQETQYF

V: TRBV27
CDR3: CASSLHRGNQPQHF

V: TRBV5-1
CDR3: CASSLAVAGGTYNEQFF

V: TRBV10-3
CDR3: CAISEFGEGANVLTF

V: TRBV2
CDR3: CASGRDMNTGELFF

V: TRBV18
CDR3: CASSRTPTGPSTDTQYF

V: TRBV11-2
CDR3: CASSLVITSGSFVYSEQFF

V: TRBV29-1
CDR3: CSVDPAEGDTQYF

V: TRBV6-1
CDR3: CASSDPGRGNQETQYF

V: TRBV30
CDR3: CAWSPLRTSGRNGELFF

V: TRBV5-1
CDR3: CASSPRTDGTEAFF

V: TRBV4-1
CDR3: CASSQGLVLANEKLFF

V: TRBV2
CDR3: CASSAIFGAKSSYEQYF

V: TRBV7-2
CDR3: CASSKGGNSGNTIYF